This TCR beta chain derives from a study of cytomegalovirus exposure and HLA in healthy donors. This PCR relied on a set of 60 Vbeta primers and 13 Jbeta primers. Here immunoSEQ multiplex PCR was the method, and the copy in TCRdb shows in-frame clones only, minus some. The sample yields roughly 120,000 clones, approximately 70% seen once. The clonotype originates from a woman between 65 and 79 years old in good health and CMV-seropositive. What was sequenced was PBMCs.

CDR3 region: CASSLVGGIEQFF. The CDR3 region has the DNA TGTGCCAGCAGCTTAGTAGGCGGGATTGAGCAGTTCTTC. The chain recombines TRBV7-8 with TRBJ2-1, with D perhaps TRBD2 (6 bases). Trimming removed 1 base from V and 9 bases from J, with 10 bases in between. There are 13 residues in the CDR3. The germline CDR1 and CDR2 sequences are SGHVS and FQNEAQ.